This TCR beta chain was sequenced in a study of blood T cells in healthy people across ages. General observations from the study: The unknown donor CMV status may have confounded expanded clonotype changes.

In this sample, this clonotype turned up once. What it binds is unknown. Drawn from each donor were approximately 10 milliliters of peripheral blood. Trimming cost V 7 bases and J 0 bases, with 16 bases left between them. CDR1 and CDR2 from the germline V gene are MDHEN and SYDVKM. The CDR3 sequence is 15 residues long. Combining a sample-barcoded 5' primer with a J-beta primer mix, a second PCR ran for 7 to 11 cycles. TCRdb called the 5' RACE reads again in MiXCR, with one record for every CDR3 protein. The table records about 1.8 million distinct CDR3 sequences, around 50% of them present only once. V is TRBV28 and J is TRBJ2-7; TRBD2 might be the D (7 bases). The sequenced sample was blood. The origin of this receptor is a woman aged 40 to 50 in good health. CDR3 sequence (DNA): TGTGCCAGCATAGGGGGGGGCGGGGGCTCCTACGAGCAGTACTTC. It specifies CASIGGGGGSYEQYF.